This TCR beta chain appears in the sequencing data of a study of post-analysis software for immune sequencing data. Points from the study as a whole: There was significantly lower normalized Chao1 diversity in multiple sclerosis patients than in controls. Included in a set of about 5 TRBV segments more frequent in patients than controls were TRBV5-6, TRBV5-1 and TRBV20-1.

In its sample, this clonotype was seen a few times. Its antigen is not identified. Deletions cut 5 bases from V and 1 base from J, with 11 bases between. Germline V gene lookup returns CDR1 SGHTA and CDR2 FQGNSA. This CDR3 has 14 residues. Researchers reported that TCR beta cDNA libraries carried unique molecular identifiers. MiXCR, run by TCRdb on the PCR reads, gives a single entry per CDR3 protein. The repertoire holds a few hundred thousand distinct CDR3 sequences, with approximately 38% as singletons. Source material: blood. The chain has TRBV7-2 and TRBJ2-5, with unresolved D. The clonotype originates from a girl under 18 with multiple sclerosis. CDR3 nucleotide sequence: TGTGCCAGCAGCCCCCGAGGCATCCAAGAGACCCAGTACTTC. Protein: CASSPRGIQETQYF.